This entry concerns a single T cell receptor beta chain. The data derive from a study of control samples from healthy donors and cancer patients. Germline CDR1 reads SQVTM; CDR2 reads ANQGSEA. V lost 3 bases to trimming and J lost 6 bases; unmatched junction nucleotides: 5. This CDR3 has 13 residues. TCRdb keeps only in-frame clones here, not all; method: immunoSEQ multiplex PCR. The table lists some 210,000 clones, around 90% of them singletons. Sequencing input: blood. This receptor was identified in a man aged 25-45 years in good health. J is TRBJ2-1 and V is TRBV29-1; the match to TRBD1 covers 7 bases. The CDR3 region has the DNA TGCAGCGTTGATTCTGACAGGGCCAATGAGCAGTTCTTC. This gives the protein CSVDSDRANEQFF.